The T cell receptor beta chain under discussion was sequenced for a study of a mutant IDH1 vaccine in newly diagnosed glioma. In the study overall: Earlier care involved radiotherapy, temozolomide, or both, and the majority received both.

The length of the CDR3 is 15 residues. Germline loops: CDR1 MDHEN, CDR2 SYDVKM. Trimming took off 6 bases at V and 2 bases at J, with 14 bases between the two ends. Sequenced by immunoSEQ multiplex PCR; TCRdb stores in-frame clones only, minus some. The data contain tens of thousands of clones, about 82% of them seen just once; the ten biggest clones take up nearly 20%. As to time point: baseline, week 1 (first vaccination visit). Treatment here: pre-vaccination baseline after standard-of-care therapy. Here the sequenced sample was PBMCs, taken from a glioma patient treated with radiotherapy, temozolomide or both. This TCR came from a man between 18 and 29 years old with glioma. The chain combines TRBV28 with TRBJ1-3; TRBD1 is a possible D gene (5 bases). The chain's CDR3 is CASRRGDPPGNTIYF. The CDR3, as DNA: TGTGCCAGCAGGAGGGGAGATCCTCCTGGAAACACCATATATTTT.